Sequencing of this TCR beta chain was carried out in a study of HIV-infected patients and healthy controls. Overall study findings and caveats: HIV+ repertoires were severely depleted of MAIT alpha-chain CDR3s, unlike healthy controls. HIV-infected patients shared fewer CDR3 sequences between individuals than healthy controls. During therapy, HIV-associated CDR3s fell significantly in frequency, while CMV-associated CDR3s did not change significantly.

Trimming left V 3 bases short and J 4 bases short, with 18 bases between. The CDR3 spans 16 residues. Looked up from germline, CDR1 is SGHAT and CDR2 is FQDESV (reference sequence). Reverse transcription used 500 to 550 ng RNA and constant-region primers for alpha and beta. Separate chain-specific third strand synthesis with multiplexing indices produced the alpha and beta libraries. All rearrangements within a chain used one primer pair; cDNA molecules carried barcodes. TCRdb ran MiXCR on the 5' RACE reads and lists one entry per CDR3 protein. The sample includes roughly 9,300 distinct CDR3 sequences, nearly 6% of them seen just once. This clonotype was seen a handful of times. Its target is not known. Roughly three months, about 14 weeks, into antiretroviral therapy, follow-up blood was collected. No cell fractionation was done, so the repertoire covers all unsorted peripheral blood T cells.

This chain joins TRBV11-1 and TRBJ1-1; D remains ambiguous. Sequencing used blood, obtained during antiretroviral therapy. The TCR comes from an adult with HIV infection. The donor label of this sample is uncertain. CDR3 amino acids: CASSLAAGGVGTEAFF. CDR3 DNA: TGTGCCAGCAGCTTGGCTGCTGGCGGCGTCGGCACTGAAGCTTTCTTT.